These 27 T cell receptor beta chains were sequenced from one sample in a study of CD8 T cells in Susac syndrome. Reverse transcription of roughly 0.45 to 1 ug RNA was carried out with random hexamers. TCRdb processed the immunoSEQ multiplex PCR reads anew with MiXCR; each CDR3 protein has one entry. The sample lists approximately 190,000 distinct CDR3 sequences; 85% to 95% were seen once. Sequenced sample: CD8+ T cells from PBMCs. These receptors were obtained from a human donor with Susac syndrome.

V is TRBV7-6 and J is TRBJ1-6; D is uncertain. The ends were cut back, 5 bases at V and 13 bases at J, with 15 bases in the middle. Germline loops: CDR1 SGHVS, CDR2 FNYEAQ. The CDR3 length is 13 residues. The CDR3 loop is CASSTSLSGPLHF. The CDR3 DNA follows: TGTGCCAGCAGCACCTCCCTTTCGGGGCCCCTCCACTTT. The entire variable domain, with the rest obtained from reference TRBV7-6 and TRBJ1-6, is as follows: GAGVSQSPRYKVTKRGQDVALRCDPISGHVSLYWYRQALGQGPEFLTYFNYEAQQDKSGLPNDRFSAERPEGSISTLTIQRTEQRDSAMYRCASSTSLSGPLHFGNGTRLTVT.

The rearrangement uses TRBV15 and TRBJ2-3; possible D gene TRBD2, 5 bases. The CDR3 is 14 amino acids. With 0 bases removed from V and 4 bases from J, the gap between germline ends came to 8 bases. Germline CDR1 LNHNV, CDR2 YYDKDF (reference sequence). CDR3 DNA sequence: TGTGCCACCAGCAGAGACCGGGGATCAGATACGCAGTATTTT. The encoded protein is CATSRDRGSDTQYF.

This clonotype occurred once. V is TRBV9 and J is TRBJ2-2; 7 nucleotides align to TRBD2. Germline V gene lookup returns CDR1 SGDLS and CDR2 YYNGEE. Losses at the gene ends were 1 base for V and 2 bases for J; bases not matched to a gene: 5. This CDR3 has 16 amino acids. The CDR3 coding sequence is TGTGCCAGCAGCGTATCCAGGGAGGGCAACACCGGGGAGCTGTTTTTT. Its protein product is CASSVSREGNTGELFF.

V gene TRBV27 combines with J gene TRBJ2-6; D is possibly TRBD2 (6 bases). The V and J ends lost 2 bases and 0 bases respectively, with 14 bases between them. Germline V gene data show CDR1 as MNHEY and CDR2 as SMNVEV (reference sequence). The CDR3 extends over 18 amino acids. Here the CDR3 reads CASSLTGTHGSGANVLTF. DNA for the CDR3: TGTGCCAGCAGTTTAACCGGGACTCATGGCTCTGGGGCCAACGTCCTGACTTTC.

The V call is TRBV5-6, the J call TRBJ2-4, with TRBD2 matching over 8 bases. The CDR3 consists of 17 residues. With V trimmed by 6 bases and J by 3 bases, 14 bases remained unmatched. CDR1 and CDR2 from the germline V gene are SGHDT and YYEEEE. This CDR3 is CASNFREGLLSKNIQYF. The CDR3 nucleotides are TGTGCCAGCAACTTTCGGGAGGGGCTGCTGAGCAAAAACATTCAGTACTTC.

This clonotype was picked up one time. This chain uses TRBV11-2 with TRBJ1-1; D ambiguous. The V gene's germline CDR1 is SGHAT and CDR2 FQNNGV. V was pared by 0 bases and J by 7 bases, with 6 bases between. This CDR3 is 12 amino acids long. This CDR3 is CASSLDTSEAFF. The DNA for the CDR3 is TGTGCCAGCAGCTTAGATACAAGTGAAGCTTTCTTT.

The chain uses TRBV7-6 and TRBJ2-1, with 10 bases aligning to TRBD1. The CDR3 loop spans 16 amino acids. Germline V gene lookup returns CDR1 SGHVS and CDR2 FNYEAQ. J was trimmed by 6 bases and V by 5 bases; bases with no gene match: 10. The CDR3 region is CASSPTTGGGSNEQFF. The CDR3 DNA follows: TGTGCCAGCAGCCCGACGACAGGGGGCGGGAGCAATGAGCAGTTCTTC.

This chain uses TRBV9 with TRBJ2-3; no clear D gene. Per germline, CDR1 SGDLS and CDR2 YYNGEE. The CDR3 runs to 11 residues. Trimming pared 3 bases from V and 4 bases from J, leaving 3 bases between. CDR3 amino acids: CASSDSDTQYF. In DNA form, the CDR3 reads TGTGCCAGCAGCGACTCAGATACGCAGTATTTT. The full variable domain, its missing parts supplied by reference TRBV9 and TRBJ2-3, is DSGVTQTPKHLITATGQRVTLRCSPRSGDLSVYWYQQSLDQGLQFLIQYYNGEERAKGNILERFSAQQFPDLHSELNLSSLELGDSALYFCASSDSDTQYFGPGTRLTVL.

The rearrangement uses TRBV6-5 and TRBJ2-7, with D perhaps TRBD1 (6 bases). The CDR3 loop spans 14 amino acids. The V end was cut by 0 bases, the J end by 2 bases, with 8 bases between. Per germline, CDR1 MNHEY and CDR2 SVGAGI. CDR3 in amino acids: CASSYSSGAYEQYF. CDR3 nucleotide sequence: TGTGCCAGCAGTTACTCTTCAGGGGCCTACGAGCAGTACTTC.

The chain uses TRBV3-1 and TRBJ2-7, with unresolved D. V was cut by 3 bases and J by 3 bases, with 6 bases left in between. The CDR3 loop spans 12 amino acids. Germline assignment: CDR1 LGHDT and CDR2 YNNKEL (reference sequence). DNA for the CDR3: TGTGCCAGCAGCCACGGTCTCTACGAGCAGTACTTC. It yields the protein CASSHGLYEQYF.

The V and J genes are TRBV15 and TRBJ2-7, with TRBD1 matching over 8 bases. The CDR3 sequence is 13 residues long. V lost 4 bases, J lost 6 bases, and 5 bases stayed unmatched. Germline lookup yields CDR1 LNHNV and CDR2 YYDKDF (reference sequence). The CDR3 loop reads CATSMATGAEQYF. Written as DNA, the CDR3 is TGTGCCACCAGCATGGCGACAGGGGCCGAGCAGTACTTC.

This chain connects TRBV5-1 to TRBJ1-2; D is undetermined. Germline assignment: CDR1 SGHRS and CDR2 YFSETQ. The CDR3 is made up of 13 amino acids. V was cut by 0 bases and J by 5 bases, with 8 bases left in between. CDR3 amino acids: CASSLEDSYGYTF. CDR3 coding DNA: TGCGCCAGCAGCTTGGAAGACTCTTATGGCTACACCTTC.

This clonotype occurred once. The chain is built from TRBV12-3 or TRBV12-4 and TRBJ2-3; 10 bases map to TRBD1. The CDR3 contains 16 residues. V shed 1 base and J 2 bases; nucleotides not matched to a gene: 3. The CDR3 region has the DNA TGTGCCAGCAGTTTAGAGGGACAGGGGACCACAGATACGCAGTATTTT. This translates into CASSLEGQGTTDTQYF.

The sample holds a few counts of this clonotype. The V gene is TRBV9, the J gene TRBJ1-2; D gene uncertain. The V end was cut by 0 bases, the J end by 4 bases, with 7 bases between. The CDR3 is 13 residues long. Germline assignment: CDR1 SGDLS and CDR2 YYNGEE. The CDR3: CASSVGGSYGYTF. The CDR3, as DNA: TGTGCCAGCAGCGTAGGTGGCAGCTATGGCTACACCTTC.

The chain recombines TRBV4-1 with TRBJ1-1; D uncertain. The germline CDR1 and CDR2 sequences are MGHRA and YSYEKL. Trimming took off 1 base at V and 4 bases at J, with 10 bases between the two ends. This CDR3 region has 14 residues. The CDR3 DNA is TGCGCCAGCAGCCAAGTCGACGGGAGCACTGAAGCTTTCTTT. This translates into CASSQVDGSTEAFF.

This chain uses TRBV7-9 with TRBJ2-7; TRBD1 aligns across 9 bases. Per germline, CDR1 SEHNR and CDR2 FQNEAQ (reference sequence). The CDR3 has 15 residues. Germline trimming cut 6 bases from V and 7 bases from J; bases unmatched to any gene: 13. The CDR3 is CASSYPQGALWEQYF. As DNA, the CDR3 is TGTGCCAGCAGTTATCCACAGGGGGCCCTCTGGGAGCAGTACTTC.

V usage is TRBV30 and J usage is TRBJ1-4; D may be TRBD1 (5 bases). The length of the CDR3 is 14 residues. The germline V gene encodes CDR1 GTSNPN and CDR2 SVGIG (reference sequence). V lost 3 bases and J 6 bases, leaving 14 bases between the germline ends. The CDR3 DNA follows: TGTGCCTGGAGCATAATAGGGACGGATGAAAAACTGTTTTTT. It translates to CAWSIIGTDEKLFF.

In this sample, this clonotype turned up once. This rearrangement joins TRBV9 to TRBJ1-2; no definite D call. The V and J ends lost 4 bases and 0 bases respectively, with 10 bases between them. The CDR3 is made up of 14 amino acids. Per germline, CDR1 SGDLS and CDR2 YYNGEE. CDR3 DNA sequence: TGTGCCAGCAGCATGGGATCGACTAACTATGGCTACACCTTC. Amino acid sequence: CASSMGSTNYGYTF.

This chain links TRBV30 with TRBJ1-1, with TRBD1 matching 7 bases. The V and J ends lost 0 bases and 3 bases, in that order; junction bases with no gene match: 4. CDR3 length equals 14 residues. Germline V lookup: CDR1 GTSNPN, CDR2 SVGIG (reference sequence). The CDR3 nucleotides are TGTGCCTGGAGTGTACTAGGGGGCGACACTGAAGCTTTCTTT. It codes for CAWSVLGGDTEAFF.

The chain has TRBV9 and TRBJ2-3; no reliable D call. Germline-derived CDR1 and CDR2 are SGDLS and YYNGEE. The germline V and J ends were trimmed by 2 bases and 4 bases, with 5 bases remaining between them. The CDR3 has 12 amino acids. CDR3 sequence reads: CASSVNPDTQYF. Written as DNA, the CDR3 is TGTGCCAGCAGCGTGAACCCAGATACGCAGTATTTT.

The chain links TRBV27 to TRBJ2-7, with 7 bases lining up with TRBD1. Per the germline V gene, CDR1 is MNHEY and CDR2 is SMNVEV (reference sequence). Trimming at V came to 8 bases and at J to 6 bases, leaving 13 bases not matched to a gene. The CDR3 loop spans 14 amino acids. CDR3 coding DNA: TGTGCCAGCGGCCACGACAGGGCTGGGTCCGAGCAGTACTTC. It is translated as CASGHDRAGSEQYF.

This clonotype was found once. This chain joins TRBV3-1 and TRBJ2-7, with D possibly being TRBD1 (6 bases). CDR1 and CDR2 from the germline V gene are LGHDT and YNNKEL (reference sequence). The CDR3 runs 11 residues. This chain's CDR3 is CATGPTYEQYF. The CDR3 coding sequence is TGTGCGACAGGTCCCACCTACGAGCAGTACTTC.

This chain joins TRBV25-1 and TRBJ2-6; no firm D call. The CDR3 totals 15 residues. The germline gives CDR1 MGHDK, CDR2 SYGVNS. Deletions cut 4 bases from V and 1 base from J, with 8 bases between. Here the CDR3 reads CASSARGSGANVLTF. The CDR3 region has the DNA TGTGCCAGCAGTGCCCGAGGTTCTGGGGCCAACGTCCTGACTTTC.

This sequence joins TRBV28 and TRBJ2-1; TRBD2 aligns across 14 bases. Germline V gene data show CDR1 as MDHEN and CDR2 as SYDVKM. The V and J ends lost 6 bases and 8 bases, in that order; junction bases with no gene match: 6. The CDR3 runs to 15 residues. The CDR3 is CASRAGTSGSDEQFF. The CDR3 DNA reads TGTGCCAGCAGAGCCGGGACTAGCGGGAGTGATGAGCAGTTCTTC.

The chain couples TRBV20-1 to TRBJ2-1; 11 positions agree with TRBD2. The CDR3 sequence is 18 residues long. The trim removed 2 bases at V and 3 bases at J, leaving 12 bases unmatched. Germline V gene sequence: CDR1 DFQATT, CDR2 SNEGSKA (reference sequence). CDR3 DNA sequence: TGCAGTGCTAGACACCTAACGACTAGCGGGAACCTCTACAATGAGCAGTTCTTC. This sequence encodes CSARHLTTSGNLYNEQFF.

CDR3 region: CATSTGTSLHEQYF. The CDR3, as DNA: TGTGCCACCAGCACCGGGACTAGCCTCCACGAGCAGTACTTC. V usage is TRBV15 and J usage is TRBJ2-7; 9 nucleotides align to TRBD2. The CDR3 spans 14 residues. Looked up from germline, CDR1 is LNHNV and CDR2 is YYDKDF (reference sequence). V lost 4 bases to trimming and J lost 5 bases; unmatched junction nucleotides: 6.

The chain couples TRBV25-1 to TRBJ2-5; 8 bases match TRBD2. The CDR3 runs 16 residues. Germline V gene lookup returns CDR1 MGHDK and CDR2 SYGVNS. Trimming cost V 3 bases and J 1 base; bases outside gene matches: 7. As DNA, the CDR3 is TGTGCCAGCAGTGAGGGACTAGTATGGGGCCAAGAGACCCAGTACTTC. Residues: CASSEGLVWGQETQYF.